Listed below are T cell receptor beta chains from one sample, sequenced in a study of blood T cells in healthy people across ages. Each CDR3 protein gets one entry after TCRdb re-called the 5' RACE reads with MiXCR. This repertoire shows around 970,000 distinct CDR3 sequences, roughly half found once; its top ten account for around 21%. Sequencing was performed on blood. These receptors originate from a woman aged 60-75 years in good health. The CDR3 runs from the conserved cysteine through the conserved F or W. Each record gives: V gene, D gene, J gene, clone size, CDR3 protein, CDR3 DNA. A D gene is named only where the DNA matches it firmly. The listing skips clone size in some rows; elsewhere it reads once, few, many or a size class.

TRBV20-1	.	TRBJ2-7	.	CSAKSAYTTARYEQYF	TGCAGTGCTAAGTCCGCGTATACAACGGCGAGATACGAGCAGTACTTC
TRBV6-2/TRBV6-3	.	TRBJ1-1	.	CASSYRSKWAEAFF	TGTGCCAGCAGTTACCGGAGCAAGTGGGCTGAAGCTTTCTTT
TRBV12-3/TRBV12-4	TRBD2	TRBJ2-3	.	CASSGRLAAIRSTDTQYF	TGTGCCAGCAGTGGCAGACTAGCGGCAATCCGTAGCACAGATACGCAGTATTTT
TRBV7-8	.	TRBJ1-5	.	CASSLGREMNQPQHF	TGTGCCAGCAGCTTAGGCAGGGAGATGAATCAGCCCCAGCATTTT
TRBV6-1	TRBD2	TRBJ2-7	.	CASRTTSSGLGSYEQYF	TGTGCCAGCAGGACAACCTCTAGCGGTCTTGGCTCCTACGAGCAGTACTTC
TRBV20-1	.	TRBJ2-7	.	CSLLGDSSYEQYF	TGCAGTCTTCTGGGGGATAGCTCCTACGAGCAGTACTTC
TRBV6-6	TRBD1	TRBJ1-5	.	CASKDRDVSQPQHF	TGTGCCAGCAAGGACAGGGATGTTAGTCAGCCCCAGCATTTT
TRBV27	.	TRBJ2-1	.	CASTLIGHNEQFF	TGTGCCAGCACCCTTATCGGCCACAATGAGCAGTTCTTC
TRBV7-9	.	TRBJ2-7	.	CASSPGHLDEQYF	TGTGCCAGCAGCCCTGGACATTTAGACGAGCAGTACTTC
TRBV7-9	.	TRBJ2-4	.	CASSPEYAVNIQYF	TGTGCCAGCAGCCCCGAGTACGCCGTAAACATTCAGTACTTC
TRBV20-1	.	TRBJ2-7	.	CSARDRLHSYEQYF	TGCAGTGCTAGAGATAGACTACACTCCTACGAGCAGTACTTC
TRBV20-1	.	TRBJ2-5	.	CSVRGGRDGGETQYF	TGCAGTGTTCGTGGCGGGCGGGATGGTGGGGAGACCCAGTACTTC
TRBV20-1	TRBD2	TRBJ2-3	few	CSARVGTSGTNTQYF	TGCAGTGCTAGAGTGGGGACTAGCGGGACAAATACGCAGTATTTT
TRBV9	.	TRBJ2-7	.	CVSSVDGRSGMHEQYF	TGTGTCAGCAGCGTAGATGGCAGATCAGGTATGCACGAGCAGTACTTC
TRBV10-3	TRBD1	TRBJ1-1	.	CAIREDRETEAFF	TGTGCCATCAGGGAGGACAGGGAGACTGAAGCTTTCTTT
TRBV6-2/TRBV6-3	.	TRBJ2-5	many	CASSYTETQYF	TGTGCCAGCAGTTACACAGAGACCCAGTACTTC
TRBV20-1	.	TRBJ2-7	.	CSAGSQTYEQYF	TGCAGTGCTGGGAGCCAGACCTACGAGCAGTACTTC
TRBV20-1	.	TRBJ2-1	once	CSALAASSYNEQFF	TGCAGTGCTTTAGCGGCAAGCTCCTACAATGAGCAGTTCTTC
TRBV2	.	TRBJ2-7	few	CASSTDSEYEQYF	TGTGCCAGCAGTACCGACAGTGAGTACGAGCAGTACTTC
TRBV9	TRBD2	TRBJ2-7	few	CASSVLAGVSEQYF	TGTGCCAGCAGCGTTTTAGCGGGAGTCTCCGAGCAGTACTTC
TRBV6-4	.	TRBJ2-2	.	CASSAGTFLTGELFF	TGTGCCAGCAGTGCCGGGACTTTCCTCACCGGGGAGCTGTTTTTT
TRBV2	TRBD2	TRBJ2-1	.	CASSGLAGGYEQFF	TGTGCCAGCAGTGGCCTAGCGGGAGGATATGAGCAGTTCTTC
TRBV6-2/TRBV6-3	TRBD1	TRBJ1-2	.	CASRRTDRELQGYTF	TGTGCCAGCAGACGAACGGACAGGGAACTACAGGGCTACACCTTC
TRBV7-2	.	TRBJ2-3	.	CASSLVGNGPTDTQYF	TGTGCCAGCAGCTTAGTGGGGAACGGACCCACAGATACGCAGTATTTT
TRBV29-1	TRBD2	TRBJ2-5	.	CSLMGTSGSGTETQYF	TGCAGCTTAATGGGGACTAGCGGGAGCGGGACGGAGACCCAGTACTTC
TRBV20-1	.	TRBJ2-1	few	CSATVGDSDNEQFF	TGCAGTGCTACGGTAGGGGACTCCGACAATGAGCAGTTCTTC
TRBV10-3	.	TRBJ2-7	.	CAIRLDHSYEQYF	TGTGCCATCAGGCTAGATCACAGCTACGAGCAGTACTTC
TRBV6-4	TRBD1	TRBJ2-3	.	CASSEGTGVHTDTQYF	TGTGCCAGCAGTGAGGGGACAGGGGTCCACACAGATACGCAGTATTTT
TRBV27	.	TRBJ2-3	few	CASSSTSKGHDTQYF	TGTGCCAGCAGTAGCACTAGCAAAGGGCACGATACGCAGTATTTT
TRBV4-1	.	TRBJ2-4	.	CASSQEWGRLAKNIQYF	TGCGCCAGCAGCCAAGAATGGGGGCGCTTGGCCAAAAACATTCAGTACTTC
TRBV27	.	TRBJ2-3	.	CASSSLTEKRIANTDTQYF	TGTGCCAGCAGTTCGCTTACGGAAAAACGCATAGCCAACACAGATACGCAGTATTTT
TRBV2	.	TRBJ2-5	.	CASSPATDPRGETQYF	TGTGCCAGCAGTCCGGCCACAGACCCGAGAGGAGAGACCCAGTACTTC
TRBV20-1	TRBD2	TRBJ2-7	few	CSARVRRTSGETYEQYF	TGCAGTGCTAGAGTGAGGAGAACTAGCGGGGAAACCTACGAGCAGTACTTC
TRBV7-8	TRBD1	TRBJ1-2	.	CASSPGGENYGYTF	TGTGCCAGCAGCCCAGGGGGGGAAAACTATGGCTACACCTTC